The T cell receptor beta chain under discussion was sequenced for a study of Ad26.COV2.S vaccination and SARS-CoV-2 variants. For the study at large: Donor was assigned to the Ad26.COV2.S arm of trial COV1001.

Some clones are missing from TCRdb's copy, which holds only in-frame ones; the method was immunoSEQ multiplex PCR. This sample has over 450,000 clones, with nearly 90% found just once. The CDR3 consists of 16 residues. The V end was cut by 0 bases, the J end by 1 base, with 11 bases between. Germline V gene sequence: CDR1 SGHKS, CDR2 YYEKEE (reference sequence). Treatment meaning: 19 received Ad26.COV2.S at low or high dose, single or two shots; 5 received placebo; per-sample allocation not given. Samples analyzed were those drawn on day 63 after the first vaccine or placebo injection. The sample came from a Boston adult aged 18-55 years. This vaccine is an Ad26 vector that expresses the Wuhan-strain SARS-CoV-2 spike.

The material sequenced was peripheral blood, taken in a trial of Ad26.COV2.S vaccine versus placebo. The genes are TRBV5-5 and TRBJ1-5, with D possibly being TRBD1 (6 bases). The receptor comes from a person between 18 and 65 years old who received the Ad26.COV2.S COVID-19 vaccine or a placebo. Written as DNA, the CDR3 is TGTGCCAGCAGCTTGGTAGGGGGTTGGAGCAATCAGCCCCAGCATTTT. This encodes CASSLVGGWSNQPQHF.